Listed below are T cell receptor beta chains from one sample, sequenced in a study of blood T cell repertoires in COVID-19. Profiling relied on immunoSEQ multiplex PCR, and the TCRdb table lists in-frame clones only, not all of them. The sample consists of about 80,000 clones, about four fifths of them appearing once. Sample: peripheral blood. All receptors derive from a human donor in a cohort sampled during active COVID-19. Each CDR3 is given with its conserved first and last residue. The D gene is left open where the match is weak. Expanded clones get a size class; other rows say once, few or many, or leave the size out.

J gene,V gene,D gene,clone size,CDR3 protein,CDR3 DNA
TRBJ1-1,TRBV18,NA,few,CASSPSGGTEAFF,TGTGCCAGCTCACCCTCCGGGGGGACTGAAGCTTTCTTT
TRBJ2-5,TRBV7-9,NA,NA,CASSQTRVPPKETQYF,TGTGCCAGCAGCCAGACTAGAGTTCCCCCAAAAGAGACCCAGTACTTC
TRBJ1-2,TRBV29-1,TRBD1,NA,CSLGQGNYGYTF,TGCAGCCTCGGACAGGGGAACTATGGCTACACCTTC
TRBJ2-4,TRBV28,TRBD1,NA,CASSISDRANIQYF,TGTGCCAGCAGTATTTCTGACAGGGCAAACATTCAGTACTTC
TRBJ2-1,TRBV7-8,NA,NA,CASSLPGDSFYNEQFF,TGTGCCAGCAGCTTACCCGGGGATTCCTTCTACAATGAGCAGTTCTTC
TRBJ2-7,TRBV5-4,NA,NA,CASSQDGTSYEQYF,TGTGCCAGCAGCCAGGATGGTACCTCCTACGAGCAGTACTTC
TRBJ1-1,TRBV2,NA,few,CASGQYTEAFF,TGTGCCAGTGGACAGTACACTGAAGCTTTCTTT
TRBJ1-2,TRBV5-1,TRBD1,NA,CASSLTGAAMHGYTF,TGCGCCAGCAGCTTGACAGGGGCCGCTATGCATGGCTACACCTTC
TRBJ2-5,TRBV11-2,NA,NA,CASSSLLEGSQETQYF,TGTGCCAGCAGCTCGCTGTTGGAAGGGAGTCAAGAGACCCAGTACTTC
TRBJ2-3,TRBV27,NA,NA,CASSQRGGLNTQYF,TGTGCCAGCAGCCAGCGAGGAGGTCTAAATACGCAGTATTTT
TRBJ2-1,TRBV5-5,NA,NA,CASSPSSYNEQFF,TGTGCCAGCAGCCCGAGCTCCTACAATGAGCAGTTCTTC
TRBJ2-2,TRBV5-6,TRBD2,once,CASSPPTTSGFPTGELFF,TGTGCCAGCAGCCCCCCAACCACTAGCGGCTTCCCCACCGGGGAGCTGTTTTTT
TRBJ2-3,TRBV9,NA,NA,CASSVASDRLTDTQYF,TGTGCCAGCAGCGTAGCTTCCGACAGACTCACAGATACGCAGTATTTT
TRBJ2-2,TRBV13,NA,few,CASSFPGANTGELFF,TGTGCCAGCAGCTTCCCCGGGGCGAACACCGGGGAGCTGTTTTTT
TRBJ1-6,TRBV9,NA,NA,CASSVETVNSPLHF,TGTGCCAGCAGCGTGGAAACAGTTAATTCACCCCTCCACTTT
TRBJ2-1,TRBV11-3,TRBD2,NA,CASSRLTSPSGNEQFF,TGTGCCAGCAGCAGACTCACCTCACCTAGCGGCAATGAGCAGTTCTTC
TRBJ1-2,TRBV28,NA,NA,CASSLSGGYGYTF,TGTGCCAGCAGTTTATCAGGAGGCTATGGCTACACCTTC
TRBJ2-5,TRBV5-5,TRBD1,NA,CASSRTGSVKTQYF,TGTGCCAGCAGCCGGACAGGGAGCGTAAAGACCCAGTACTTC